This T cell receptor (beta chain) was documented in a study of spatial heterogeneity in lung cancer. Germline assignment: CDR1 WSHSY and CDR2 SAAADI. Trimming took off 6 bases at V and 7 bases at J, with 16 bases between the two ends. CDR3 length: 14 residues. From the 5' RACE reads, TCRdb called clonotypes with MiXCR, one entry per CDR3 protein. The table has 50,000 to 65,000 distinct CDR3 sequences, roughly 7.9% seen once. Time point in this sample: sample taken at primary tumor resection. In each case, whole RNA from tumor, nontumor lung or frozen PBMC was sequenced unsorted. Donation came from over 60 patients with untreated early-stage non-small cell lung cancer.

Sequencing used PBMCs, obtained at surgery. V is TRBV10-2 and J is TRBJ1-5; the D is unclear. This sequence was found in a female donor with early-stage non-small cell lung cancer. CDR3: CASRDPGDGQPQHF. In DNA form, the CDR3 reads TGCGCCAGCAGAGACCCAGGAGATGGACAGCCCCAGCATTTT.